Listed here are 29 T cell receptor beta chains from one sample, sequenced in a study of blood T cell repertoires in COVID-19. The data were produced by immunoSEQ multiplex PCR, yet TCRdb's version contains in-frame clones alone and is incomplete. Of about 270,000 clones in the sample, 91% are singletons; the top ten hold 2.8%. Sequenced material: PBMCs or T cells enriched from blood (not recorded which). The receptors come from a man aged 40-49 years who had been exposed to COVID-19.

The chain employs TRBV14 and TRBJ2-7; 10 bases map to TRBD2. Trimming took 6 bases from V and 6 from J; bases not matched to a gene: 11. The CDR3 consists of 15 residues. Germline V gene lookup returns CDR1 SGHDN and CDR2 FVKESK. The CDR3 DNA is TGTGCCAGCAGTCCAATAGCGGGAGGTTATGGCGAGCAGTACTTC. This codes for CASSPIAGGYGEQYF.

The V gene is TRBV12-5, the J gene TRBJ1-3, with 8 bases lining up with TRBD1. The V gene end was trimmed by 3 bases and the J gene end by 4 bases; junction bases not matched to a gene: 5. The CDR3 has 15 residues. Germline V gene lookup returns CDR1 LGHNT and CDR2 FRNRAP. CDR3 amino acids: CASGFLTGAGNTIYF. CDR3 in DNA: TGTGCTAGTGGTTTTTTGACAGGGGCCGGAAACACCATATATTTT.

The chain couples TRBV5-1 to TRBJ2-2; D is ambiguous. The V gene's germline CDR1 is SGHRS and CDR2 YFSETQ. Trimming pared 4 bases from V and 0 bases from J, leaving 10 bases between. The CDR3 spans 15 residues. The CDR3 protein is CASSVSTPNTGELFF. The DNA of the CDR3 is TGCGCCAGCAGCGTTTCTACTCCGAACACCGGGGAGCTGTTTTTT.

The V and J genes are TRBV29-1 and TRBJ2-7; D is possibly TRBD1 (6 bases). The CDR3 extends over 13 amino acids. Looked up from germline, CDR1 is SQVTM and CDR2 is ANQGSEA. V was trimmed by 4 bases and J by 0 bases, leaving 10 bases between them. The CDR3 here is CSVARGYSYEQYF. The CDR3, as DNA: TGCAGCGTTGCCAGGGGTTACTCCTACGAGCAGTACTTC.

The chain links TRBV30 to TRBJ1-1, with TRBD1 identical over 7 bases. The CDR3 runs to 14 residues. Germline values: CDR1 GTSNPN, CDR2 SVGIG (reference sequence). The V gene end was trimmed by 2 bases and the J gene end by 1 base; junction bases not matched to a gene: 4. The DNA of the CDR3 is TGTGCCTGGAGTCCCGACAGGGCGAACACTGAAGCTTTCTTT. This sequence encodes CAWSPDRANTEAFF.

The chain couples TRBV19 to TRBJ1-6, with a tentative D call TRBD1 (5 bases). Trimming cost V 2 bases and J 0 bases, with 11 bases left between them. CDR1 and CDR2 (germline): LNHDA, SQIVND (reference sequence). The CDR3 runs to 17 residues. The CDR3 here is CASSIRGRSSYNSPLHF. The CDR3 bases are TGTGCCAGTAGTATAAGGGGCAGAAGCTCCTATAATTCACCCCTCCACTTT.

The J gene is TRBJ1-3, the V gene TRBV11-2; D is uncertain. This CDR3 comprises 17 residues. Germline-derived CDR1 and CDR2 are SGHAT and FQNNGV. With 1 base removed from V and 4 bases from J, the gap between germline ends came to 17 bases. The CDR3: CASSLGRIGRPGNTIYF. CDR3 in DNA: TGTGCCAGCAGCTTAGGTAGGATAGGCAGGCCCGGAAACACCATATATTTT.

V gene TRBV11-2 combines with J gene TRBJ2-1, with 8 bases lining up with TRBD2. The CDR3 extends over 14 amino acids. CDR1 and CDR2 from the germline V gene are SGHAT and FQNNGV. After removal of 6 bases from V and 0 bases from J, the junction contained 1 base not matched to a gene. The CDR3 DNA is TGTGCCAGCAGAAGCGGGAGCTCCTACAATGAGCAGTTCTTC. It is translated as CASRSGSSYNEQFF. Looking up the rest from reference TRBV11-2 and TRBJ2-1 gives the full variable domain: EAGVAQSPRYKIIEKRQSVAFWCNPISGHATLYWYQQILGQGPKLLIQFQNNGVVDDSQLPKDRFSAERLKGVDSTLKIQPAKLEDSAVYLCASRSGSSYNEQFFGPGTRLTVL.

The chain's CDR3 is CSAGREAGEQYF. The DNA of the CDR3 is TGCAGCGCTGGTCGGGAGGCAGGCGAGCAGTACTTC. The rearrangement links TRBV29-1 to TRBJ2-7, with 7 bases fitting TRBD2. CDR3 length: 12 residues. The germline gives CDR1 SQVTM, CDR2 ANQGSEA. Trimming removed 7 bases from V and 6 bases from J; junction bases left unmatched: 9.

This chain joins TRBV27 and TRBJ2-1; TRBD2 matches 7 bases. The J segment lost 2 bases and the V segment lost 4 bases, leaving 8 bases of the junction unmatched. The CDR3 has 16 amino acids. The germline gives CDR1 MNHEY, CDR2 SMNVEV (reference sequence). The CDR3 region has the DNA TGTGCCAGCAGTTCACAAAGTGGGAGGGCCTACAATGAGCAGTTCTTC. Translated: CASSSQSGRAYNEQFF.

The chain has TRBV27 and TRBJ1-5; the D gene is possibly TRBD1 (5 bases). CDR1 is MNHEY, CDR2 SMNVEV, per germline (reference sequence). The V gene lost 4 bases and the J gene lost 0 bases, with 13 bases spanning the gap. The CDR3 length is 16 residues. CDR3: CASSSLGQGSNQPQHF. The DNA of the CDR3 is TGTGCCAGCAGTTCGCTTGGGCAGGGTAGCAATCAGCCCCAGCATTTT.

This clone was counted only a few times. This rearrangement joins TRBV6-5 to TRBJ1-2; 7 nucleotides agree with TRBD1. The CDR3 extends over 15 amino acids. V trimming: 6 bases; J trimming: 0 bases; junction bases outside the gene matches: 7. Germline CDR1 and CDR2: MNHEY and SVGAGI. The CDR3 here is CASRRTGAANYGYTF. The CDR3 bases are TGTGCCAGCAGGAGAACAGGGGCTGCTAACTATGGCTACACCTTC.

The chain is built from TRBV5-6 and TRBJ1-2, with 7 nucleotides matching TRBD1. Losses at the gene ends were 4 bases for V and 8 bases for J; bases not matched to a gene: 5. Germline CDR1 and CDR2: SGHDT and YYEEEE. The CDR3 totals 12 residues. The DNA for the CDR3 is TGTGCCAGCAGCATAACAGGGGACGGCTACACCTTC. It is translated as CASSITGDGYTF.

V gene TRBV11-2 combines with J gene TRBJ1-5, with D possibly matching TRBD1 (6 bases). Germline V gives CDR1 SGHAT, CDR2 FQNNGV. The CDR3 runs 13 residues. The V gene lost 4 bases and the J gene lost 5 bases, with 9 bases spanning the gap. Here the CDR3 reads CASSSRQDQPQHF. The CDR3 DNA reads TGTGCCAGCAGCTCAAGACAGGATCAGCCCCAGCATTTT.

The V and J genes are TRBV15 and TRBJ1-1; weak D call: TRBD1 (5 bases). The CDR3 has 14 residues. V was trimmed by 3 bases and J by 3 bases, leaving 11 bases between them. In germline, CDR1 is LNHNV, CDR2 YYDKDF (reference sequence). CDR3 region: CATSSDRVYTEAFF. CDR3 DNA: TGTGCCACCAGCAGCGACAGAGTTTACACTGAAGCTTTCTTT.

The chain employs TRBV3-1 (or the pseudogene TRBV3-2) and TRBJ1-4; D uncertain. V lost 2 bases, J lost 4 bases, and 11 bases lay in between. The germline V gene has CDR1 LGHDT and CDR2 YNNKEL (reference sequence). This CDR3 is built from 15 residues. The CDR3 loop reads CASSQLSRGNEKLFF. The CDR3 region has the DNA TGTGCCAGCAGCCAATTGAGTCGGGGTAATGAAAAACTGTTTTTT.

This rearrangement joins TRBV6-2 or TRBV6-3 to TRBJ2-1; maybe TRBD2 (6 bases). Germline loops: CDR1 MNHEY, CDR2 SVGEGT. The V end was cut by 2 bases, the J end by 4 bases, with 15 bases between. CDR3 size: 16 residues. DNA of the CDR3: TGTGCCAGCAGTTACAACCCAAGCGGGCCATACAATGAGCAGTTCTTC. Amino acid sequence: CASSYNPSGPYNEQFF.

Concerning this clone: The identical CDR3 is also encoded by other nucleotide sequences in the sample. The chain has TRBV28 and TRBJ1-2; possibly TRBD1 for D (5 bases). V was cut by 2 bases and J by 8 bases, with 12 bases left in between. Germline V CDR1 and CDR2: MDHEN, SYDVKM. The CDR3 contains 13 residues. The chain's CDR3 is CASSLGQGGGYTF. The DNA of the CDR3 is TGTGCCAGCAGTTTAGGGCAGGGTGGAGGCTACACCTTC.

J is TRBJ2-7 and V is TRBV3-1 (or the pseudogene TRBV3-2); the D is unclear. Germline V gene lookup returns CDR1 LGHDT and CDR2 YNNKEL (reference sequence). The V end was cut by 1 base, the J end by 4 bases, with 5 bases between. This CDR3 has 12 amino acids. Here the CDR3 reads CASSQAGYEQYF. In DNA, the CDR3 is TGTGCCAGCAGCCAAGCAGGATACGAGCAGTACTTC.

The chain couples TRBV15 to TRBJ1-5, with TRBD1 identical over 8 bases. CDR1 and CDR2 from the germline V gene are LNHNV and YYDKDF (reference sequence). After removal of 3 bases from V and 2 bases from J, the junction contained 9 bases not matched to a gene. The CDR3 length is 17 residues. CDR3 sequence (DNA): TGTGCCACCAGCAGGGATTACCTGGGACAGGGCAATCAGCCCCAGCATTTT. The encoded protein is CATSRDYLGQGNQPQHF. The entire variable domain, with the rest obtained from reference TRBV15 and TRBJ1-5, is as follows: DAMVIQNPRYQVTQFGKPVTLSCSQTLNHNVMYWYQQKSSQAPKLLFHYYDKDFNNEADTPDNFQSRRPNTSFCFLDIRSPGLGDTAMYLCATSRDYLGQGNQPQHFGDGTRLSIL.

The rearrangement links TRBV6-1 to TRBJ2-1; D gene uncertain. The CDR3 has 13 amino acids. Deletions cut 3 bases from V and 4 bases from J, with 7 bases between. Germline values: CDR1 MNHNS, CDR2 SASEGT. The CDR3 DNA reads TGTGCCAGCAGTGACCACACGTACAATGAGCAGTTCTTC. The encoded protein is CASSDHTYNEQFF.

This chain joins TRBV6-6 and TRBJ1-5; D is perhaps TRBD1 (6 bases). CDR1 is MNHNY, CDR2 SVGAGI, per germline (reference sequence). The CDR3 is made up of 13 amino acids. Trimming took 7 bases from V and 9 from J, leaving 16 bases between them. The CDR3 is CASTSGAAGPQHF. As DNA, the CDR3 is TGTGCCAGCACCTCAGGGGCCGCTGGGCCCCAGCATTTT.

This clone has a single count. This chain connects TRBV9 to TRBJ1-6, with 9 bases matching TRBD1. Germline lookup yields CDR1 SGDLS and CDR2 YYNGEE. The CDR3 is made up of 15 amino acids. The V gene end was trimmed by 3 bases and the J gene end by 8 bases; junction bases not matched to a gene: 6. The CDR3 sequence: CASSAGTGTDSPLHF. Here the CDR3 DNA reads TGTGCCAGCAGCGCCGGGACAGGGACGGATTCACCCCTCCACTTT.

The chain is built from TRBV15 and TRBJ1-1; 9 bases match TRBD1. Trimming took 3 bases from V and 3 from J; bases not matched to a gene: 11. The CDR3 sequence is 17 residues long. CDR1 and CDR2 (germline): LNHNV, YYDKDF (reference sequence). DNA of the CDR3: TGTGCCACCAGCAGTCCAAGGGACAGGGTTTGGGACACTGAAGCTTTCTTT. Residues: CATSSPRDRVWDTEAFF. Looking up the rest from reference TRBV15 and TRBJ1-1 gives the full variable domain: DAMVIQNPRYQVTQFGKPVTLSCSQTLNHNVMYWYQQKSSQAPKLLFHYYDKDFNNEADTPDNFQSRRPNTSFCFLDIRSPGLGDTAMYLCATSSPRDRVWDTEAFFGQGTRLTVV.

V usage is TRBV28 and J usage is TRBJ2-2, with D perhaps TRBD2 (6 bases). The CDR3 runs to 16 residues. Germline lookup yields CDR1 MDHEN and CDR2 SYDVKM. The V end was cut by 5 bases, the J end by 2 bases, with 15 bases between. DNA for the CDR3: TGTGCCAGCAGTCTCGGGACTTTGGGCAACACCGGGGAGCTGTTTTTT. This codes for CASSLGTLGNTGELFF.

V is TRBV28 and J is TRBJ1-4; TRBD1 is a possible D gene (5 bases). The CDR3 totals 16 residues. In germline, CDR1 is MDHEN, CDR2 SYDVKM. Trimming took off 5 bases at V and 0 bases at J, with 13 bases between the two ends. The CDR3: CASSLRQTATNEKLFF. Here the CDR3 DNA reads TGTGCCAGCAGTCTCCGCCAGACAGCAACTAATGAAAAACTGTTTTTT.

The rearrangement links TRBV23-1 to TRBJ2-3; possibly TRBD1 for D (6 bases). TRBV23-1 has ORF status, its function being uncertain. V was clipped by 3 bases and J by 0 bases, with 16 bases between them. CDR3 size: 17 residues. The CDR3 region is CASSHSNRVYSTDTQYF. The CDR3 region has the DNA TGCGCCAGCAGTCATTCTAACAGGGTTTACAGCACAGATACGCAGTATTTT.

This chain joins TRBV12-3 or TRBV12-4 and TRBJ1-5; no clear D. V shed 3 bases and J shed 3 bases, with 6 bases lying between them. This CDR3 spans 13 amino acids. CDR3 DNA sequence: TGTGCCAGCAGTTTGGGCCCCAATCAGCCCCAGCATTTT. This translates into CASSLGPNQPQHF.

The CDR3 reads CASSRGESKNSPESPCLGTDTQYF. CDR3 DNA: TGCGCCAGCAGTCGAGGTGAGAGTAAAAATAGCCCGGAATCACCTTGTCTTGGCACAGATACGCAGTATTTT. The chain carries TRBV23-1 and TRBJ2-3; D not resolved. TRBV23-1 is flagged as an ORF with uncertain function. Between the trimmed V and J ends, which lost 4 bases and 1 base, there was a span of 39 bases. The CDR3 runs to 24 residues.